This section outlines one T cell receptor beta chain sequence together with its context. A single base separates this from a much larger clone, so it may be a read error. TCRdb re-derived calls from the 5' RACE reads in MiXCR, one entry per CDR3 protein. Here the sample spans 500,000 to 650,000 distinct CDR3 sequences, roughly 14% being singletons. This sample stems from a study of T cells after yellow fever vaccination. The CDR3 is made up of 13 amino acids. Germline V lookup: CDR1 SGHRS, CDR2 YFSETQ. The J gene is TRBJ2-5, the V gene TRBV5-1; D is uncertain. The origin of this receptor is a man aged 25-45 years who received the YFV17D yellow fever vaccine. The sequences come from PBMCs, collected on the day of the yellow fever booster vaccination. CDR3: CVSSDPGQETQYF. The CDR3, as DNA: TGCGTCAGCAGTGATCCAGGACAAGAGACCCAGTACTTC.